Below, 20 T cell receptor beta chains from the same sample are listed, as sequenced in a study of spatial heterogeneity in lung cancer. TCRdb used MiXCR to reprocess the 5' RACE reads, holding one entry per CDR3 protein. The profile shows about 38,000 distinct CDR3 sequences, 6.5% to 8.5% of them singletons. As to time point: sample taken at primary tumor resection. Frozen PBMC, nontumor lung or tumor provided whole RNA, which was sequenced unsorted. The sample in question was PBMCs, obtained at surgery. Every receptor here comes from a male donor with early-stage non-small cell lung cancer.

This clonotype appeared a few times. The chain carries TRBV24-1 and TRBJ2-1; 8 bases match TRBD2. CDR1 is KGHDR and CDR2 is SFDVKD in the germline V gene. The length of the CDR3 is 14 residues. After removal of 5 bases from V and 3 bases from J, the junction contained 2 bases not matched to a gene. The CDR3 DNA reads TGTGCCACCAGTGGCGGGAGGTTCTACAATGAGCAGTTCTTC. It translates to CATSGGRFYNEQFF.

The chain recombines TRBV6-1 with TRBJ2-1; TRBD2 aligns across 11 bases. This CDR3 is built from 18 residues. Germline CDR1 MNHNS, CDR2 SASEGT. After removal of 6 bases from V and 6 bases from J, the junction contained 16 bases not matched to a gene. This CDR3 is CASRRDGTGTSGSNEQFF. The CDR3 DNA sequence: TGTGCCAGCAGGAGGGACGGAACCGGGACTAGCGGCTCCAATGAGCAGTTCTTC.

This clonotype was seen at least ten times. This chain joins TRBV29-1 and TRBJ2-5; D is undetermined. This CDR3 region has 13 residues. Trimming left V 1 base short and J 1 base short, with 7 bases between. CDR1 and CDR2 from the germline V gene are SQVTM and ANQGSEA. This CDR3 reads CSVEVQPQETQYF. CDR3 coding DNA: TGCAGCGTTGAAGTCCAGCCCCAAGAGACCCAGTACTTC.

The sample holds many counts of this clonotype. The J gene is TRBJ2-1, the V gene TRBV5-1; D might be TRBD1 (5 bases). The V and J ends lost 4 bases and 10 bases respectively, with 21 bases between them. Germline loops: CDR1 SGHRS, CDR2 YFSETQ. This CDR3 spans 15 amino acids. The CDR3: CASSANTLRVSEQFF. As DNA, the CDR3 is TGCGCCAGCAGCGCGAACACTCTCAGGGTCTCAGAGCAGTTCTTC. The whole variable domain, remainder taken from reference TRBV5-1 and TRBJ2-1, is KAGVTQTPRYLIKTRGQQVTLSCSPISGHRSVSWYQQTPGQGLQFLFEYFSETQRNKGNFPGRFSGRQFSNSRSEMNVSTLELGDSALYLCASSANTLRVSEQFFGPGTRLTVL.

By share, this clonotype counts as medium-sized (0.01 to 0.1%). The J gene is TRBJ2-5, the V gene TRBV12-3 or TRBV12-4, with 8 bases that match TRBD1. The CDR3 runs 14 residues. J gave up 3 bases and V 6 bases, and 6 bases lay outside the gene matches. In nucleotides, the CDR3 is TGTGCCAGCAGCACCGGGACAGGTGAAGAGACCCAGTACTTC. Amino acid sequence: CASSTGTGEETQYF.

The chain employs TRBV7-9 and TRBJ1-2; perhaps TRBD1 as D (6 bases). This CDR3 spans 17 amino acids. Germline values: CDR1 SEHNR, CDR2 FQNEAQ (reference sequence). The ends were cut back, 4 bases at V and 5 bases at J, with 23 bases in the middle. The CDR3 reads CASSSPRRTGKSYGYTF. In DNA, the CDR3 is TGTGCCAGCAGCTCCCCTCGGCGAACAGGGAAAAGTTATGGCTACACCTTC.

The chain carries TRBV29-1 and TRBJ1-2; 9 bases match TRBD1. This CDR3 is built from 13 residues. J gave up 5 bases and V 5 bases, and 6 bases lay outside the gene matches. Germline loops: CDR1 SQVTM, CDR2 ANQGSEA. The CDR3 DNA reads TGCAGCGTTTTTCGGACAGGGGCTTATGGCTACACCTTC. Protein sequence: CSVFRTGAYGYTF. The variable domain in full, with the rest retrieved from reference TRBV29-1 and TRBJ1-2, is SAVISQKPSRDICQRGTSLTIQCQVDSQVTMMFWYRQQPGQSLTLIATANQGSEATYESGFVIDKFPISRPNLTFSTLTVSNMSPEDSSIYLCSVFRTGAYGYTFGSGTRLTVV.

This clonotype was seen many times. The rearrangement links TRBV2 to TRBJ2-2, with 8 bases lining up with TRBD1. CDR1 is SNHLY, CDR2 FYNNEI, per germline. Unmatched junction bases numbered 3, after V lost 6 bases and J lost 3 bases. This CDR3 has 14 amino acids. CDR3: CASREGQDTGELFF. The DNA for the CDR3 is TGTGCCAGCAGGGAGGGACAGGACACCGGGGAGCTGTTTTTT.

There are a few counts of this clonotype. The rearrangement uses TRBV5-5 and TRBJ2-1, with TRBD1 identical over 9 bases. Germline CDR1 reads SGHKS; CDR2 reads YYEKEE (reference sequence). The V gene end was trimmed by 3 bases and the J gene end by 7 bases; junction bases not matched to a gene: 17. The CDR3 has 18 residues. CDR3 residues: CASSSIMGQGTQANEQFF. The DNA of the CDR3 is TGTGCCAGCAGCTCAATTATGGGACAGGGCACACAAGCGAATGAGCAGTTCTTC. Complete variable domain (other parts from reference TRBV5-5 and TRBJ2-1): DAGVTQSPTHLIKTRGQQVTLRCSPISGHKSVSWYQQVLGQGPQFIFQYYEKEERGRGNFPDRFSARQFPNYSSELNVNALLLGDSALYLCASSSIMGQGTQANEQFFGPGTRLTVL.

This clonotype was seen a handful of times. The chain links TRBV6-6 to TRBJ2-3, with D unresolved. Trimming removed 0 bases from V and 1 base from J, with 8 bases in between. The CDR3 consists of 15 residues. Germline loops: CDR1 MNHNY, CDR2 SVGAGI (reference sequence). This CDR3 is CASSYSLRGTDTQYF. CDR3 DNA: TGTGCCAGCAGTTACTCGTTGCGCGGCACAGATACGCAGTATTTT.

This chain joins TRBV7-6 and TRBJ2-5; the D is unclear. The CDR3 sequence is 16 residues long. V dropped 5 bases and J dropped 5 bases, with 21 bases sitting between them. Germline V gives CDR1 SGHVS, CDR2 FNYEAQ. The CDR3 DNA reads TGTGCCAGCAGCCGATCAACAAAGGACGCGAGGGAGACCCAGTACTTC. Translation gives CASSRSTKDARETQYF.

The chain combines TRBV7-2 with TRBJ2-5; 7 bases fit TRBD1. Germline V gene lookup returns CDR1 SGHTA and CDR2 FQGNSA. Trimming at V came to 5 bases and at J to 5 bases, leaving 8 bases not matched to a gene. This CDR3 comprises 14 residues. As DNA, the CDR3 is TGTGCCAGCAGCCTAGGACAGGCAACTGAGACCCAGTACTTC. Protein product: CASSLGQATETQYF.

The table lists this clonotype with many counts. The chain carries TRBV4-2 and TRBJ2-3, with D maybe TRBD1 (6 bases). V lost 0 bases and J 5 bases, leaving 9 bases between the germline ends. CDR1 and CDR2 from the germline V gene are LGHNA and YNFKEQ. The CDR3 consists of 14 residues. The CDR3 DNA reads TGTGCCAGCAGCCAAGAGACAGGACGAGATACGCAGTATTTT. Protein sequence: CASSQETGRDTQYF.

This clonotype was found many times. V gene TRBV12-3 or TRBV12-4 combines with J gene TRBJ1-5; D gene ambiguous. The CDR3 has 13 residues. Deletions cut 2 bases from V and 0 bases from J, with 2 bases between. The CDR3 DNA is TGTGCCAGCAGTTTAACTAGCAATCAGCCCCAGCATTTT. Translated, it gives CASSLTSNQPQHF.

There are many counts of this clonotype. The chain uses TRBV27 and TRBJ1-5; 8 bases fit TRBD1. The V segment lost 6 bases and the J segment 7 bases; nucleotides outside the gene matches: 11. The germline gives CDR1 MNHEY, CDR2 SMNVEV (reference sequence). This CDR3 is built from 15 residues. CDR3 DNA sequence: TGTGCCAGCAGCCCAACAGGGGGGGCATGGCAGCCCCAGCATTTT. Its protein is CASSPTGGAWQPQHF.

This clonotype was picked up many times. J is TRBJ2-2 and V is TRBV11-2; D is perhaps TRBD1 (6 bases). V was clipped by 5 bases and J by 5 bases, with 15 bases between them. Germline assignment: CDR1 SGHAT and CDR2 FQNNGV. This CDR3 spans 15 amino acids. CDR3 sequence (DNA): TGTGCCAGCAGCCCGCCGGCCCAGGGGACCGGGGAGCTGTTTTTT. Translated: CASSPPAQGTGELFF. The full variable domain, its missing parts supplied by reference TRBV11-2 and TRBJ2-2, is EAGVAQSPRYKIIEKRQSVAFWCNPISGHATLYWYQQILGQGPKLLIQFQNNGVVDDSQLPKDRFSAERLKGVDSTLKIQPAKLEDSAVYLCASSPPAQGTGELFFGEGSRLTVL.

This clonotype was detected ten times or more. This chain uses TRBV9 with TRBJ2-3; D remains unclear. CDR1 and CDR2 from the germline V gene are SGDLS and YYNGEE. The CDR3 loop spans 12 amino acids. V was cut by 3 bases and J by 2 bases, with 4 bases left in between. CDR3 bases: TGTGCCAGCAGCGCCTTCACAGATACGCAGTATTTT. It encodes CASSAFTDTQYF.

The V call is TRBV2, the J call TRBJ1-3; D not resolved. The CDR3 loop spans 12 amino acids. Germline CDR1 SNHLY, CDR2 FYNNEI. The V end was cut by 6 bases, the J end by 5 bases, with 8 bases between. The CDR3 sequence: CASSQTRNTIYF. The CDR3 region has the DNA TGTGCCAGCAGCCAAACCCGAAACACCATATATTTT.

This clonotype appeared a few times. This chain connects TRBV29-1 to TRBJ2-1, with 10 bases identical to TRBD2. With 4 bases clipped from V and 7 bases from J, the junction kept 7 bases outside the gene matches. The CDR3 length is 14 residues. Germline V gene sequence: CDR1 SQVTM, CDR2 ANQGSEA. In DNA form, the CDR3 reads TGCAGCGTTGTAGAGCTAGCGGGGGTGAATGAGCAGTTCTTC. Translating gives CSVVELAGVNEQFF.

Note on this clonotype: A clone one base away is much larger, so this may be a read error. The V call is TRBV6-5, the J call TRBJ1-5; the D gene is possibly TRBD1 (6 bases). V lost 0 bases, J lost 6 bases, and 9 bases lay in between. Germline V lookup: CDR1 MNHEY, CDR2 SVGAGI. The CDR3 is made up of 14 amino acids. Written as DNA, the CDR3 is TGTGCCAGCAGTTACTCGGGGGGCTCTCAGCCCCAGCATTTT. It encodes CASSYSGGSQPQHF.